One and the same sample provided the 20 T cell receptor beta chains below, sequenced in a study of blood T cell repertoires in COVID-19. The table came from immunoSEQ multiplex PCR; TCRdb's copy has only in-frame clones and leaves some out. The table includes tens of thousands of clones, approximately 91% detected once. Sequencing input: peripheral blood. The receptors were gathered from a man aged 50-60 years with active COVID-19.

CDR3 sequence (DNA): TGTGCCAGCAGTTACTCTCCGGGGAGCTCCTACGAGCAGTACTTC. Its protein is CASSYSPGSSYEQYF. The chain combines TRBV6-6 with TRBJ2-7; D might be TRBD2 (5 bases). Germline V CDR1 and CDR2: MNHNY, SVGAGI (reference sequence). Trimming cost V 0 bases and J 0 bases, with 9 bases left between them. There are 15 residues in the CDR3.

This chain links TRBV3-1 (or the pseudogene TRBV3-2) with TRBJ2-2; tentative D call: TRBD2 (6 bases). The CDR3 spans 15 residues. Per the germline V gene, CDR1 is LGHDT and CDR2 is YNNKEL (reference sequence). The ends were cut back, 4 bases at V and 1 base at J, with 10 bases in the middle. CDR3 nucleotide sequence: TGTGCCAGCAGCCCACTAGCAGTGAACACCGGGGAGCTGTTTTTT. Protein sequence: CASSPLAVNTGELFF.

This clone is a singleton in its sample. V and J are TRBV29-1 and TRBJ2-5; 8 bases map to TRBD1. The length of the CDR3 is 12 residues. The J segment lost 3 bases and the V segment lost 7 bases, leaving 4 bases of the junction unmatched. Germline CDR1 and CDR2: SQVTM and ANQGSEA. CDR3 nucleotides: TGCAGCGCTGGACAGGGTGAAGAGACCCAGTACTTC. Amino acid sequence: CSAGQGEETQYF.

This sequence joins TRBV9 and TRBJ2-1; 13 nucleotides align to TRBD2. Per germline, CDR1 SGDLS and CDR2 YYNGEE. This CDR3 region has 15 residues. V was pared by 5 bases and J by 8 bases, with 7 bases of the junction left unmatched. The CDR3 protein is CASSSTSGRVHEQFF. DNA of the CDR3: TGTGCCAGCAGTTCAACTAGCGGGAGGGTCCATGAGCAGTTCTTC.

CDR3 loop: CASSLWGLAGVGEQYV. The CDR3, as DNA: TGTGCCAGCAGCTTATGGGGACTAGCGGGAGTCGGCGAGCAGTACGTC. The chain has TRBV11-2 and TRBJ2-7; TRBD2 agrees at 14 bases. J was trimmed by 6 bases and V by 2 bases; bases with no gene match: 6. Germline values: CDR1 SGHAT, CDR2 FQNNGV. The CDR3 contains 16 residues.

The genes are TRBV29-1 and TRBJ2-2, with D perhaps matching TRBD2 (5 bases). Germline CDR1 is SQVTM and CDR2 is ANQGSEA. The CDR3 spans 15 residues. V dropped 7 bases and J dropped 4 bases, with 19 bases sitting between them. CDR3 sequence reads: CSAKRGLAGTGELFF. The DNA for the CDR3 is TGCAGCGCCAAAAGAGGGCTAGCCGGCACCGGGGAGCTGTTTTTT.

The rearrangement joins TRBV9 to TRBJ2-2, with a possible D match to TRBD1 (5 bases). The germline gives CDR1 SGDLS, CDR2 YYNGEE. The CDR3 spans 14 residues. V was pared by 5 bases and J by 0 bases, with 8 bases between. The CDR3 DNA reads as TGTGCCAGCAGAGGACAATCGAACACCGGGGAGCTGTTTTTT. It codes for CASRGQSNTGELFF.

The CDR3 region has the DNA TGCGCCAGCAGCCCTGGACAGGCGGCTATCGTCACAGATACGCAGTATTTT. Translating gives CASSPGQAAIVTDTQYF. The rearrangement joins TRBV4-1 to TRBJ2-3, with 7 bases fitting TRBD1. Losses at the gene ends were 4 bases for V and 2 bases for J; bases not matched to a gene: 12. The CDR3 contains 17 residues. Looked up from germline, CDR1 is MGHRA and CDR2 is YSYEKL.

The chain recombines TRBV27 with TRBJ2-5; 9 nucleotides agree with TRBD2. Trimming removed 4 bases from V and 4 bases from J; junction bases left unmatched: 7. Germline values: CDR1 MNHEY, CDR2 SMNVEV (reference sequence). This CDR3 has 15 amino acids. This CDR3 reads CASSSTSGFVETQYF. Here the CDR3 DNA reads TGTGCCAGCAGTTCTACTAGCGGGTTTGTAGAGACCCAGTACTTC.

This chain joins TRBV6-1 and TRBJ1-2; D possibly corresponds to TRBD1 (6 bases). The CDR3 totals 18 residues. Germline V gene data show CDR1 as MNHNS and CDR2 as SASEGT. The V end was cut by 1 base, the J end by 2 bases, with 20 bases between. CDR3 DNA: TGTGCCAGCAGTGAAGGGGGAACAGGGAGAGTAGAAAACTATGGCTACACCTTC. Protein sequence: CASSEGGTGRVENYGYTF.

The V gene is TRBV28, the J gene TRBJ2-4; TRBD1 aligns across 7 bases. Looked up from germline, CDR1 is MDHEN and CDR2 is SYDVKM. CDR3 length: 15 amino acids. Trimming removed 4 bases from V and 7 bases from J; junction bases left unmatched: 10. The CDR3 sequence: CASSSLQGFGNIQYF. In nucleotides, the CDR3 is TGTGCCAGCAGTTCTCTACAGGGGTTCGGGAACATTCAGTACTTC. The variable domain in full, with the rest retrieved from reference TRBV28 and TRBJ2-4, is DVKVTQSSRYLVKRTGEKVFLECVQDMDHENMFWYRQDPGLGLRLIYFSYDVKMKEKGDIPEGYSVSREKKERFSLILESASTNQTSMYLCASSSLQGFGNIQYFGAGTRLSVL.

The gene calls are TRBV7-3 and TRBJ2-2, with D possibly being TRBD1 (6 bases). This CDR3 spans 13 amino acids. Trimming pared 5 bases from V and 8 bases from J, leaving 12 bases between. From germline, CDR1 is SGHTA and CDR2 FQGTGA. CDR3 bases: TGTGCCAGCAGCCCGACCGGGACAGGGGAGCTGTTTTTT. Amino acids: CASSPTGTGELFF.

V is TRBV6-5 and J is TRBJ1-1, with 7 positions matching TRBD1. The CDR3 extends over 13 amino acids. J gave up 4 bases and V 6 bases, and 5 bases lay outside the gene matches. Looked up from germline, CDR1 is MNHEY and CDR2 is SVGAGI. CDR3 sequence (DNA): TGTGCCAGCAGAGACAGGGCTTTCACTGAAGCTTTCTTT. Translation gives CASRDRAFTEAFF.

J is TRBJ2-3 and V is TRBV27; 13 positions agree with TRBD2. V was clipped by 5 bases and J by 9 bases; unmatched bases: 14. Germline-derived CDR1 and CDR2 are MNHEY and SMNVEV (reference sequence). The CDR3 is 17 residues long. The CDR3 region is CASSPTGLAGDPRTQYF. The CDR3 DNA sequence: TGTGCCAGCAGTCCAACAGGACTAGCGGGGGACCCTCGGACGCAGTATTTT.

V usage is TRBV6-5 and J usage is TRBJ2-1, with 7 bases aligning to TRBD1. The ends lost 6 bases at V and 7 bases at J; junction bases unmatched: 12. CDR1 and CDR2 from the germline V gene are MNHEY and SVGAGI. This CDR3 comprises 15 residues. The CDR3 loop is CASRGRGKGVNEQFF. CDR3 nucleotide sequence: TGTGCCAGCAGGGGCAGGGGGAAAGGTGTAAATGAGCAGTTCTTC.

This chain connects TRBV19 to TRBJ2-5; 15 bases are a match to TRBD2. Looked up from germline, CDR1 is LNHDA and CDR2 is SQIVND (reference sequence). The CDR3 consists of 15 residues. The J segment lost 5 bases and the V segment lost 9 bases, leaving 7 bases of the junction unmatched. The CDR3 DNA reads as TGTGCCAGCGGACTAGCGGGGGGGCCGCGCGAGACCCAGTACTTC. Translation gives CASGLAGGPRETQYF.

The chain carries TRBV9 and TRBJ1-1; no firm D call. This CDR3 is 12 amino acids long. Trimming removed 3 bases at V and 6 bases at J, with 9 bases between. CDR1 SGDLS and CDR2 YYNGEE come from the germline V gene. CDR3 loop: CASSGRSAEAFF. The CDR3 bases are TGTGCCAGCAGCGGGAGGTCCGCTGAAGCTTTCTTT.

J is TRBJ2-1 and V is TRBV7-3; 11 nucleotides align to TRBD2. The ends lost 5 bases at V and 7 bases at J; junction bases unmatched: 7. Germline V CDR1 and CDR2: SGHTA, FQGTGA. This CDR3 has 15 residues. CDR3 sequence reads: CASSRYSGRVNEQFF. The CDR3 nucleotides are TGTGCCAGCAGCCGCTATAGCGGGAGGGTAAATGAGCAGTTCTTC.

The gene calls are TRBV7-2 and TRBJ1-5; D is unresolved. Germline-derived CDR1 and CDR2 are SGHTA and FQGNSA. The V and J ends lost 3 bases and 2 bases respectively, with 11 bases between them. CDR3 length: 15 amino acids. CDR3 loop: CASSFGVRGNQPQHF. The DNA for the CDR3 is TGTGCCAGCAGCTTTGGAGTCCGGGGCAATCAGCCCCAGCATTTT. Full variable domain (outside the CDR3, taken from reference TRBV7-2 and TRBJ1-5): GAGVSQSPSNKVTEKGKDVELRCDPISGHTALYWYRQSLGQGLEFLIYFQGNSAPDKSGLPSDRFSAERTGGSVSTLTIQRTQQEDSAVYLCASSFGVRGNQPQHFGDGTRLSIL.

The chain joins TRBV6-5 to TRBJ1-5, with D tentatively TRBD1 (6 bases). The CDR3 is 13 amino acids. Trimming took 6 bases from V and 0 from J, leaving 6 bases between them. Per germline, CDR1 MNHEY and CDR2 SVGAGI. DNA for the CDR3: TGTGCCAGCAGGACAGGTAGCAATCAGCCCCAGCATTTT. This encodes CASRTGSNQPQHF.